Given below is one TCR beta chain in context. Its antigen is unknown. Nothing much larger sits one base from this clone, and base qualities are not available. High-throughput TCR profiling via ImmunoSEQ was performed on the 80 to 100 tumor samples. Per the original workflow: To measure repertoire diversity, the metrics used were richness (unique productive sequences), clonality, evenness and relatedness, and the Bhattacharyya coefficient was used to assess similarity between samples. Conclusions stayed consistent in a sensitivity analysis that left out TCRs with fewer than two reads. The table was pulled from immuneACCESS by TCRdb, which kept in-frame rearrangements only. Such tables lose some clones; where checked, under half of the loss comes from unresolved V genes, and the rest has no known cause. V and J calls plus clone size are reproduced from that table; the DNA served to infer D and trimming. Present in this sample are about 18,000 clones, approximately 81% of which were seen just once. The ten largest account for roughly 6.1% of the sample.

These data originate in a study of high-grade serous ovarian cancer treatment subgroups (dated by TCRdb to the early 2020s). In terms of the full investigation: Sequencing yielded a mean of around 14,000 reads and around 7,000 unique TCR beta rearrangements per sample. One primary tumor sample and two metastatic tumor samples were contributed by each patient, so that some 100 samples were obtained in total. A cohort of about 30 patients was included: about 10 with no residual disease after primary surgery (R0), about 10 who were excellent NACT responders, and about 10 who were poor NACT responders. TCR beta repertoires were profiled in patients with high-grade serous ovarian cancer who were grouped, under a laparoscopic triage algorithm, by complete gross resection or by neoadjuvant chemotherapy response. Findings and caveats that apply to the study as a whole: Neoantigen level correlated positively with TCR clonal relatedness, and copy number variation and mutation load from whole-genome sequencing showed a positive trend with TCR clonal relatedness. Bulk tumor TCR sequencing lacked spatial information, limiting insight into HGSC tumor complexity and diversity. TCR repertoire analyses were focused on CDR3, and CDR1 and CDR2 were not analyzed. Repertoire similarity between tumors from the same patient ranged from about 0.095 to 0.85, while tumors from different patients showed almost no similarity.

As encoded in the germline V gene, CDR1 is SGHRS while CDR2 is YFSETQ. Compared with germline, V lacks 4 bases and J lacks 5 bases; bases without a gene match: 19. The CDR3 contains 18 residues, cysteine and phenylalanine counted. Just the 54-base CDR3 DNA is kept, in frame starting at base 1. Collection of tumor samples took place before definitive surgery or chemotherapy. Genomic DNA extraction was performed by the MD Anderson Biospecimen Extraction Resource, and TCR sequencing was carried out by the MD Anderson Cancer Genomics Laboratory. This sequence uses TRBV5-1 and TRBJ2-5; 8 bases in the junction line up with TRBD2. The sequence was collected from a human donor with high-grade serous ovarian cancer. Sequenced sample: tumor tissue. The nucleotide sequence is TGCGCCAGCAGCGGGCGGCGAGGAGCGGGGGCGGAGGGGGAGACCCAGTACTTC. Translated, this is CASSGRRGAGAEGETQYF.